The TCR beta chain under discussion was sequenced for a study of blood T cell repertoires in COVID-19. Background on the study: Italy, Spain and the United States were the sources of the convalescent and acute COVID-19 samples.

Libraries were prepared by immunoSEQ multiplex PCR; TCRdb keeps only in-frame clonotypes and omits some of them. This sample has approximately 250,000 clones; around 90% occur once, and the top ten carry around 1%. Participant-reported clinical history was the basis for cohort assignment. Symptom resolution, clearance, or two negative PCRs marked the recovered donors of Cohort 3. Trimming cost V 0 bases and J 10 bases, with 13 bases left between them. In germline, CDR1 is LGHNA, CDR2 YSLEER. This CDR3 has 15 residues. The sample consisted of PBMCs or T cells enriched from blood (not recorded which). J is TRBJ1-6 and V is TRBV4-3; D might be TRBD1 (5 bases). This TCR came from a woman aged 25-40 years who had recovered from COVID-19. CDR3 in amino acids: CASSQEGGADSPLHF. The CDR3 DNA follows: TGCGCCAGCAGCCAAGAAGGAGGGGCAGACTCACCCCTCCACTTT.